The clone carrying this T cell receptor (beta chain) was recorded at least ten times. Its antigen is not known. The data were obtained in a study of blood T cells in healthy people across ages. Overall study findings and caveats: Estimates based on one million T cells were treated as lower bounds. The study lacked donor CMV status, which possibly confounded expanded clonotype changes.

This CDR3 comprises 13 residues. Germline lookup yields CDR1 SGHRS and CDR2 YFSETQ. V was clipped by 1 base and J by 8 bases, with 10 bases between them. The second PCR ran about 6 to 12 cycles with a sample-barcoded 5' primer and J-beta primers. Researchers report that each sample yielded at least 3 million CDR3-containing paired-end reads. Via MiXCR, TCRdb re-called the 5' RACE reads, giving one row per CDR3 protein. The sample yields hundreds of thousands of distinct CDR3 sequences, 25% to 30% seen once. The sequence derives from a woman aged 80 or older in good health. Material: blood. This chain connects TRBV5-1 to TRBJ2-1, with D unclear. CDR3 region: CASSLKSADEQFF. Written as DNA, the CDR3 is TGCGCCAGCAGCTTGAAGTCGGCGGATGAGCAGTTCTTC.